This record concerns one T cell receptor (beta chain) sequence. Its antigen is still unknown. Per-base qualities were not stored, and no clone one base away is much larger. The data belong to a study of cytomegalovirus exposure and HLA in healthy donors (dated by TCRdb to between 2016 and 2019). Turning to the overall study: In an earlier analysis of fewer than 750 of the donors, roughly 300 Gb of sequence data and 90 million to 130 million unique TCR beta sequences from about 179 million T cells were reported. Roughly 300 gigabases of sequencing data and around 88 million unique TCR sequences made up an early release that covered approximately 700 HLA-typed donors. The genetic ancestry cluster associated with self-reported Caucasian donors included over 65% of the 300 to 450 genotyped donors. The study aimed to test whether cataloging public T cell receptors could reveal signatures of past pathogen exposure. The study profiled the T cell repertoires of more than 500 subjects by immunosequencing and related them to cytomegalovirus serostatus. Besides the first cohort of around 670 subjects, a separate validation cohort made up of 120 different subjects was used. The study combined high-throughput TCR immunosequencing, statistical association of individual TCRs with disease status, and machine learning to predict cytomegalovirus infection status. A later analysis re-examined previously published TCR beta repertoires from just over 650 donors and added high-resolution HLA genotyping to investigate patterns of TCR occurrence. In the later analysis, no new phenotypic data were used to find candidate immune exposures; instead, reliance was placed on TCR beta sequences and their occurrence across donors. In an earlier analysis of 500 to 650 of the donors, high-throughput TCR beta sequencing was used to judge whether each TCR beta V gene segment behaved as functional or pseudogenic. Donor age, sex, ethnicity and CMV serostatus were compiled alongside the repertoire data. A later genetic analysis used genome-wide SNP genotypes for about three fifths of the 666 donors, treating that subset as a discovery cohort. Every repertoire in the discovery cohort had been generated on one and the same sequencing platform. HLA typing covered class I and class II loci at four-digit resolution. The number of donors typed differed by locus, with roughly 629-640 for A, B, C, DRB1 and DQB1, around 560 for DQA1, approximately 570 for DPA1, and over 400 for DPB1. Four to six DR-DQ haplotypes were handled as single units for association and clustering, since linkage in the cohort was strong. Among around 400 genotyped donors of the cohort, an average of roughly 230,000 unique TCR beta nucleotide sequences was sequenced per donor, of which about 18% were non-productive. The research as a whole found: The only immune exposure information available for the cohort was CMV serostatus. Cytomegalovirus status was reported to be diagnosed by the classifier with high specificity and sensitivity in both the original and validation cohorts. Linkage disequilibrium might explain the correlated functional status among segregating V segments, but an unknown experimental factor could not be ruled out. Because counts were too low, approximately 18 rarely observed V segments, including chromosome 9 orphons, were excluded from the earlier analysis of several hundred of the donors. Sequencing depth was assumed to be roughly uniform across donors in the presence/absence analyses, though that assumption may not hold. Because some donors lacked HLA typing at each locus, the association tests relied only on the typed subset. According to the authors, the approach could potentially be generalized to other disease states and immunological phenotypes. This cohort had only TCR beta chains sequenced, and the lack of alpha or paired-chain data limited which features could be detected. The sequencing pipeline was judged likely to have produced a cluster of highly shared sequence variants as a technical artifact. In vitro tests confirmed that a few of the cytomegalovirus-associated TCR beta chains recognize cytomegalovirus antigens. A further reported finding was that TCR beta sequences accurately predicted the HLA-A and HLA-B alleles for most subjects in the first cohort. When HLA alleles, especially DR and DQ, strongly co-occurred, attributing TCR associations to individual alleles was difficult. While some public TCRs were present in many individuals, most TCR sequences turned up only very rarely across donors. In a later genetic analysis, fewer N-insertions in productive TCRs were reported among donors in an Asian-associated ancestry cluster than the 666-donor mean. In a later analysis, the rate of TCR association differed among HLA loci, with DRB1 alleles having the most associated TCRs and HLA-C alleles having the fewest. At a false discovery rate of 0.05, a later analysis linked 16,951 TCR beta sequences to specific HLA alleles. According to a later analysis, parvovirus B19, influenza, CMV and Epstein-Barr virus appeared linked to several top co-occurrence clusters. The study gave a list of 150 to 200 TCR beta chains associated with cytomegalovirus. Some IMGT-functional V segments, including TRBV6-2 and TRBV6-3, could not be told apart with the 87-base-pair reads, so those segments were excluded. In a later analysis, HLA-associated TCR beta chains were found to be more clonally expanded and to have lower generation probabilities than equally common non-associated chains. A later genetic analysis associated a missense DCLRE1C variant with V-gene and J-gene trimming of TCR beta chains, and an independent cohort replicated the association. Most CMV-associated TCR beta chains appeared to be HLA-restricted in a later analysis, and the HLA associations seemed to be driven largely by CMV exposure. In an earlier analysis of some 640 of the donors, most TCR beta V segments were observed in productive rearrangements about 90% or about 30% of the time, broadly matching IMGT annotations.

The V end gives up 6 bases and the J end 5 bases, leaving 3 bases in the junction not matched to a gene. The CDR1 and CDR2 encoded by the germline V gene are KGHSH and LQKENI. The CDR3 covers 12 residues, taking in both the cysteine and the phenylalanine. The read is trimmed to its CDR3 DNA, 36 bases read in frame from base 1. The cohort consisted of more than 650 healthy bone marrow donors. At the time of sampling, every cohort member was nominally healthy, though immune exposures that went unrecorded were likely present. The donor was CMV seronegative and was included in the group of 352 seronegative cohort members. Each donor provided a peripheral blood sample, and peripheral blood mononuclear cells were used for TCR beta sequencing. The Qiagen DNeasy Blood Extraction Kit was used to extract genomic DNA from the blood cell samples. Library prep was done by the immunoSEQ multiplex PCR assay. A mixture of 60 forward primers for TCR Vbeta segments and 13 reverse primers for TCR Jbeta segments was used in the multiplex PCR. The CDR3 region of rearranged TCR beta genes was amplified from genomic DNA by a multiplex PCR assay. Amplified TCR beta libraries were sequenced as 87-base-pair reads on the Illumina HiSeq System. On the authors' methods: Across the 500 to 750 repertoires, a later analysis counted approximately 83 million unique TCR beta chains, roughly 11 million of which were shared by at least two donors. Raw reads were error-corrected and collapsed into unique sequences by a nearest-neighbor algorithm in which closely related sequences were merged to remove PCR and sequencing errors. To assign V, D and J gene segments, CDR3 sequences were aligned to IMGT reference sequences. For a sequence to be retained, at least a six-nucleotide match to both a V gene segment and a J gene segment was required. A rearrangement counted as productive if the CDR3 had no stop codons and remained in frame with V and J, and every other rearrangement counted as non-productive. Following IMGT convention, CDR3 was defined as the stretch from the second conserved V-encoded cysteine to the conserved J-encoded phenylalanine. Sequences without an unambiguous match to a single V gene segment were excluded from the earlier analysis of a few hundred of the donors. In an earlier analysis of 450 to 700 of the donors, V segments were called functional above 56.7% productive rearrangements and were called segregating when the between-donor standard deviation exceeded 5%. A statistical classification framework was developed to diagnose cytomegalovirus status using the catalog of TCR beta chain sequences. A later analysis assigned V and J genes by comparing TCR nucleotide sequences with IMGT/GENE-DB human TR gene sequences. The TCRdist pipeline was used in a later analysis to assign CDR3 sequences and most-parsimonious VDJ recombination scenarios. In a later analysis, each TCR beta chain was defined by its CDR3 amino acid sequence together with its V-gene family, and reads lacking a unique V-gene family were excluded. A later analysis removed several hundred highly shared, low-generation-probability nucleotide sequences to deal with suspected cross-contamination and a sequencing artifact. In a later analysis, a clonal expansion index for each public chain was calculated from normalized within-repertoire ranks of inferred template counts. In a later analysis, generation probabilities were computed using a VDJ recombination model fitted to out-of-frame rearrangements, and the results were checked against IGoR. In a later analysis, hypergeometric tests were used to score TCR-TCR, TCR-HLA and TCR-CMV co-occurrence, with a repertoire-size bias correction applied to TCR pairs. In a later analysis, false discovery rates were estimated by permuting HLA or CMV assignments 20 times. In a later analysis, co-occurring TCRs were grouped using DBSCAN, with TCRdist sequence similarity added in when clustering inside HLA-allele-positive subsets. For co-occurrence clustering, repertoires with fewer than 30,000 or more than 120,000 public chains were excluded, along with five repertoires with anomalous nucleotide sharing. The immuneACCESS repertoire file appears here via TCRdb, limited to in-frame rearrangements. These files lack a portion of the clones; in checked studies, under half of the deficit traces to unresolved V genes, and the cause of the others is not known. Clonal size and the V and J genes are those of that table, whereas D and trimming came from the DNA. Here the sample has some 120,000 clones; about 69% occur a single time. Around 1.5% of the sample goes to the ten largest clones.

Sequences were obtained from PBMCs. The receptor comes from a woman between 18 and 29 years old in good health and CMV-seronegative. The chain uses TRBV18 and TRBJ1-1; 7 central nucleotides agree with TRBD1. The CDR3 in this case is CASSTGVTEAFF. At the DNA level, the sequence is TGTGCCAGCTCCACAGGGGTAACTGAAGCTTTCTTT.